The 13 T cell receptor beta chains listed next were all sequenced from one sample in a study of blood T cells in healthy people across ages. Then a second PCR, running roughly 7 to 11 cycles, was carried out with a sample-barcoded 5' primer and a J-beta primer mix. TCRdb itself ran the 5' RACE reads through MiXCR, one entry per CDR3 protein. The table includes around 870,000 distinct CDR3 sequences, around 30% detected once. Material: blood. The source of these receptors is a woman of 80 years or more in good health.

This clonotype has more than one count but fewer than ten. The rearrangement uses TRBV2 and TRBJ1-2; no definite D call. Germline-derived CDR1 and CDR2 are SNHLY and FYNNEI. There are 18 residues in the CDR3. The V gene lost 6 bases and the J gene lost 6 bases, with 29 bases spanning the gap. The CDR3 DNA is TGTGCCAGCAGCGGCCATGGACGGCCTCGTACCCAAAAGCATGGCTACACCTTC. As protein: CASSGHGRPRTQKHGYTF.

This clonotype came up a few times. The V and J genes are TRBV7-2 and TRBJ1-3; no definite D call. The CDR3 is made up of 15 amino acids. With 5 bases removed from V and 3 bases from J, the gap between germline ends came to 14 bases. The V gene's germline CDR1 is SGHTA and CDR2 FQGNSA. CDR3 DNA: TGTGCCAGCAGCCCAGACACCACGCTTGGAAACACCATATATTTT. This codes for CASSPDTTLGNTIYF.

V usage is TRBV7-2 and J usage is TRBJ1-2, with D uncertain. Between the trimmed V and J ends, which lost 2 bases and 5 bases, there was a span of 6 bases. This CDR3 has 12 amino acids. Looked up from germline, CDR1 is SGHTA and CDR2 is FQGNSA. The CDR3 DNA reads as TGTGCCAGCAGCTTAATGACGTATGGCTACACCTTC. Its protein product is CASSLMTYGYTF.

This clonotype was found a few times. A much larger clone differs by one base, so this may be a read error. The rearrangement uses TRBV12-3 or TRBV12-4 and TRBJ2-7; 9 nucleotides match TRBD2. The CDR3 runs 14 residues. CDR3 sequence reads: CASNLAGVVNEQYF. The CDR3 coding sequence is TGTGCCAGCAATTTAGCGGGGGTCGTAAATGAGCAGTACTTC.

Worth noting for this clonotype: The CDR3 does not end in the conserved phenylalanine or tryptophan, so this is likely a read error. The chain links TRBV6-4 to TRBJ2-3; TRBD1 matches 9 bases. The ends lost 0 bases at V and 5 bases at J; junction bases unmatched: 3. Germline V CDR1 and CDR2: MRHNA, SNTAGT. This CDR3 spans 15 amino acids. The CDR3 here is CASSDSGTGIDTQYL. CDR3 nucleotide sequence: TGTGCCAGCAGTGACTCCGGGACAGGGATAGATACGCAGTATTTG.

This chain joins TRBV24-1 and TRBJ1-5; TRBD1 matches at 7 bases. The J segment lost 6 bases and the V segment lost 4 bases, leaving 8 bases of the junction unmatched. Germline-derived CDR1 and CDR2 are KGHDR and SFDVKD. This CDR3 spans 15 amino acids. The CDR3 DNA reads as TGTGCCACCAGTGACTCGACAGGGTCGGGTCAGCCCCAGCATTTT. Its protein product is CATSDSTGSGQPQHF.

This clonotype was counted once. V and J are TRBV5-6 and TRBJ1-1; 7 nucleotides align to TRBD1. Germline CDR1 SGHDT, CDR2 YYEEEE. V gave up 0 bases and J gave up 10 bases; unmatched junction bases: 9. The CDR3 has 14 amino acids. In nucleotides, the CDR3 is TGTGCCAGCAGCTTGGTGCAGGGGGATTCGCGAGCTTTCTTT. Translation gives CASSLVQGDSRAFF. Drawing the rest from reference TRBV5-6 and TRBJ1-1, the complete variable domain is DAGVTQSPTHLIKTRGQQVTLRCSPKSGHDTVSWYQQALGQGPQFIFQYYEEEERQRGNFPDRFSGHQFPNYSSELNVNALLLGDSALYLCASSLVQGDSRAFFGQGTRLTVV.

As concerns this clonotype: A much larger clonotype is one base distant, so this may be a read error. The chain employs TRBV4-3 and TRBJ2-7, with D perhaps matching TRBD1 (6 bases). The CDR3 runs to 13 residues. CDR1 is LGHNA and CDR2 is YSLEER in the germline V gene. CDR3 loop: CANSPSQGREQYF. In DNA, the CDR3 is TGCGCCAACAGCCCATCACAGGGTCGCGAGCAGTACTTC.

A few counts support this clonotype. The chain joins TRBV6-2 or TRBV6-3 to TRBJ1-1, with D possibly being TRBD1 (6 bases). The CDR3 is 17 residues long. The V and J ends lost 7 bases and 1 base respectively, with 22 bases between them. Germline V lookup: CDR1 MNHEY, CDR2 SVGEGT. CDR3 region: CASTYFVSGTPNTEAFF. In DNA form, the CDR3 reads TGTGCCAGCACCTACTTCGTCTCCGGGACACCGAACACTGAAGCTTTCTTT.

This clonotype appeared many times. The chain recombines TRBV20-1 with TRBJ1-2, with D unresolved. CDR1 and CDR2 from the germline V gene are DFQATT and SNEGSKA (reference sequence). This CDR3 contains 15 residues. V was pared by 1 base and J by 4 bases, with 16 bases between. The CDR3 reads CSARGRSGLSYGYTF. CDR3 DNA sequence: TGCAGTGCTAGAGGTCGGTCTGGTCTTAGCTATGGCTACACCTTC.

The chain employs TRBV18 and TRBJ1-1, with TRBD1 matching 7 bases. Germline lookup yields CDR1 KGHSH and CDR2 LQKENI. There are 15 residues in the CDR3. V trimming: 0 bases; J trimming: 1 base; junction bases outside the gene matches: 2. This CDR3 is CASSPPNRGNTEAFF. The CDR3 nucleotides read TGTGCCAGCTCACCACCGAACAGGGGGAACACTGAAGCTTTCTTT.

On this clonotype itself: The conserved phenylalanine or tryptophan normally closing the CDR3 is absent here, so this likely arose from a read error. This chain links TRBV7-9 with TRBJ2-1; D tentatively reads TRBD1 or TRBD2 (5 bases each). V was trimmed by 5 bases and J by 10 bases, leaving 18 bases between them. The CDR3 covers 14 residues. The germline V gene encodes CDR1 SEHNR and CDR2 FQNEAQ (reference sequence). DNA of the CDR3: TGTGCCAGCAGCCCCCGCCGAGGGGTCGAAGAGCAGTTCACC. It encodes CASSPRRGVEEQFT.

This clonotype showed up just once. V usage is TRBV24-1 and J usage is TRBJ1-1; possible D gene TRBD1, 6 bases. CDR3 length equals 17 residues. Between the trimmed V and J ends, which lost 10 bases and 0 bases, there was a span of 23 bases. The V gene's germline CDR1 is KGHDR and CDR2 SFDVKD. CDR3 protein: CATRRPQGFFMNTEAFF. Here the CDR3 DNA reads TGTGCCACACGCAGGCCCCAGGGGTTTTTCATGAACACTGAAGCTTTCTTT.